This T cell receptor (beta chain) comes out of a study of OX40 agonist ivuxolimab in advanced cancers. Repertoires were generated with immunoSEQ multiplex PCR, while TCRdb's copy carries only in-frame clones and drops some. The profile shows more than 60,000 clones, almost 95% of them singletons. The CDR3 extends over 19 amino acids. Unmatched junction bases numbered 10, after V lost 0 bases and J lost 1 base. Germline-derived CDR1 and CDR2 are SGHDT and YYEEEE. The starting material was CD4+ or CD8+ T cells sorted from blood, obtained in a trial of the OX40 agonist ivuxolimab. The sequence came from an adult with an advanced solid tumor such as melanoma, head and neck, liver or kidney cancer. The J gene is TRBJ2-2, the V gene TRBV5-6, with 9 bases fitting TRBD2. The DNA for the CDR3 is TGTGCCAGCAGCTTGGAGGGCGGGAGGGCCGGGGTGAACACCGGGGAGCTGTTTTTT. Its protein product is CASSLEGGRAGVNTGELFF.